This is a list of T cell receptor beta chains from one sample in a study of beta chain features in type 1 diabetes. The protocol was immunoSEQ multiplex PCR, while the TCRdb copy is restricted to in-frame clones and leaves out a portion. This sample yields under 400,000 clones, of which approximately 12% are seen a single time; around 0.0099% belongs to the top ten. Sequencing was done on a sample of naive CD4+ T cells from blood. Receptors originate from a woman aged 18-29 years with type 1 diabetes. The CDR3 runs from the conserved cysteine through the conserved F or W.

TRBJ2-7	TRBV7-2	CASSPQGRLSYEQYF
TRBJ2-7	TRBV29-1	CSVVLTLGSYEQYF
TRBJ2-3	TRBV7-2	CASSLWYGLTDTQYF
TRBJ2-1	TRBV5-1	CASTRTSGSYNEQFF
TRBJ1-5	TRBV5-1	CASSLEGGQPQHF
TRBJ2-2	TRBV11-2	CASSRQGLNTGELFF
TRBJ2-1	TRBV4-3	CASSQEGTAYNEQFF
TRBJ2-3	TRBV5-1	CASRLQGADTQYF
TRBJ2-3	TRBV7-9	CASSKLQGEGTDTQYF
TRBJ2-6	TRBV30	CAWKGVSGQGNSGANVLTF
TRBJ2-3	TRBV28	CASSPPGVGTDTQYF
TRBJ2-1	TRBV19	CASSIRTSHEQFF
TRBJ2-1	TRBV2	CASSEPSWGLGNNEQFF
TRBJ2-5	TRBV5-1	CASSLVAPLAGGRIQETQYF
TRBJ2-1	TRBV10-3	CAISPGTSGGPSYNEQFF
TRBJ1-2	TRBV4-3	CASSQDWGGDYGYTF
TRBJ1-1	TRBV4-3	CASSQDESWTEAFF
TRBJ2-7	TRBV6-5	CASRDPGQGAYEQYF
TRBJ2-2	TRBV13	CASSLFAGAGRTGELFF
TRBJ2-3	TRBV18	CASSPWDRDTDTQYF
TRBJ2-7	TRBV2	CAGTGVHEQYF
TRBJ2-7	TRBV7-2	CASSPAGTGIYEQYF
TRBJ2-5	TRBV7-2	CASSQRTGPETQYF
TRBJ1-2	TRBV7-9	CASRRDLGSVYGYTF
TRBJ1-4	TRBV18	CASSPDTRGGKLFF
TRBJ2-2	TRBV4-3	CASSHPGGELFF
TRBJ2-1	TRBV7-3	CASSLVAGHINEQFF
TRBJ2-1	TRBV18	CASSPRQGAYNEQFF
TRBJ2-1	TRBV6-5	CASSYLHEQFF
TRBJ2-1	TRBV28	CASSRGLAGGNYNEQFF
TRBJ2-3	TRBV20-1	CSAAEDTQYF
TRBJ2-1	TRBV5-1	CASSPTRGFDYNEQFF
TRBJ2-5	TRBV7-7	CASSLGLAGPETQYF
TRBJ2-1	TRBV7-3	CASSSGQSPSEQFF
TRBJ2-1	TRBV30	CAWRRGTSLSGLSYNEQFF
TRBJ2-7	TRBV28	CASSSGQGSDEQYF
TRBJ2-1	TRBV28	CASSEEPSSYNEQFF